The rows below give T cell receptor beta chains drawn from one sample of a study of blood T cell repertoires in COVID-19. TCRdb's table, derived via immunoSEQ multiplex PCR, lists solely in-frame clones and lacks some. Of 180,000 or so clones listed, around 85% are singletons. The sequencing input was peripheral blood. These receptors were taken from a woman of 80 years or more with acute or convalescent COVID-19. Both conserved end residues are part of each CDR3.

CDR3aa: CASSQDRGTEKLFF; v_gene: TRBV7-7; j_gene: TRBJ1-4
CDR3aa: CASSLQGDEKLFF; v_gene: TRBV3-1/TRBV3-2; j_gene: TRBJ1-4
CDR3aa: CASSLPRPRDKNIQYF; v_gene: TRBV7-2; j_gene: TRBJ2-4
CDR3aa: CASSLGGNYGYTF; v_gene: TRBV7-9; j_gene: TRBJ1-2
CDR3aa: CASSLGTSGSWETQYF; v_gene: TRBV5-4; j_gene: TRBJ2-5
CDR3aa: CASSIQGDQPQHF; v_gene: TRBV19; j_gene: TRBJ1-5
CDR3aa: CASSSTGQRHGELFF; v_gene: TRBV5-1; j_gene: TRBJ2-2
CDR3aa: CASSLRNILRGNEQFF; v_gene: TRBV11-2; j_gene: TRBJ2-1
CDR3aa: CASRLGGAGRGYGYTF; v_gene: TRBV27; j_gene: TRBJ1-2
CDR3aa: CASRTAHNSPLHF; v_gene: TRBV6-5; j_gene: TRBJ1-6
CDR3aa: CASSYSGTLITDTQYF; v_gene: TRBV7-9; j_gene: TRBJ2-3
CDR3aa: CASSSREDGYTF; v_gene: TRBV19; j_gene: TRBJ1-2
CDR3aa: CASSEMVDRSF; v_gene: TRBV6-1; j_gene: TRBJ1-3
CDR3aa: CASSPGRRGGRETQYF; v_gene: TRBV7-2; j_gene: TRBJ2-5
CDR3aa: CASSLRAGGARNTIYF; v_gene: TRBV5-4; j_gene: TRBJ1-3
CDR3aa: CASSFGGQISGNTIYF; v_gene: TRBV5-4; j_gene: TRBJ1-3
CDR3aa: CATSDLDRVYGYTF; v_gene: TRBV24-1; j_gene: TRBJ1-2
CDR3aa: CASSARGNRGGGNTIYF; v_gene: TRBV7-2; j_gene: TRBJ1-3
CDR3aa: CASSATGTSGRGGQFF; v_gene: TRBV4-1; j_gene: TRBJ2-1